This T cell receptor beta chain stems from a study of glioma-infiltrating T cells after dendritic cell vaccination. Background on the study: Dendritic cell vaccination trial patients had either newly diagnosed or recurrent glioblastoma.

CDR3 size: 15 residues. Trimming removed 0 bases from V and 2 bases from J, with 8 bases in between. Germline V lookup: CDR1 MNHEY, CDR2 SMNVEV (reference sequence). The sample holds a few counts of this clone. Assay used: immunoSEQ multiplex PCR; TCRdb lists only in-frame clones, some missing. The data show 65,000 to 90,000 clones, with about four fifths seen just once and around 1.9% held by the top ten. The receptor was derived from a human donor with glioblastoma. The starting material was blood, obtained before dendritic cell vaccination. This chain connects TRBV27 to TRBJ1-5; perhaps TRBD1 as D (6 bases). DNA for the CDR3: TGTGCCAGCAGTTTATCCGCAGGGGGCAATCAGCCCCAGCATTTT. Encoded protein: CASSLSAGGNQPQHF.